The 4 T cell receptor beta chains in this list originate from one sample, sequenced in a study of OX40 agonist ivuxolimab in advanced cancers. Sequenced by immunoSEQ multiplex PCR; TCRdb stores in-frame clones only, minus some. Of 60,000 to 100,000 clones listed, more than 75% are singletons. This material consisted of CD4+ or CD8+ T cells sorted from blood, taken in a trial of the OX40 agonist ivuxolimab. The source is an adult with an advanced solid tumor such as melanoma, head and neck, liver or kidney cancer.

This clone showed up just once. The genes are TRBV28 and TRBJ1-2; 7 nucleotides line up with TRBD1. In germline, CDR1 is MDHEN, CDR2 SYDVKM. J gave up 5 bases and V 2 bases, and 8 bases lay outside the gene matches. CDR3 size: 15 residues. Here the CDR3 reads CASSLTGDRVYGYTF. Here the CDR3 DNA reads TGTGCCAGCAGTTTAACGGGAGACAGGGTTTATGGCTACACCTTC.

The CDR3 DNA is TGTGCCAGCTCACCTCTACGGGCGGGAGGCACAGATACGCAGTATTTT. Translated: CASSPLRAGGTDTQYF. The chain carries TRBV18 and TRBJ2-3; TRBD2 aligns across 7 bases. Germline V lookup: CDR1 KGHSH, CDR2 LQKENI. This CDR3 is built from 16 residues. V was clipped by 3 bases and J by 1 base; unmatched bases: 7.

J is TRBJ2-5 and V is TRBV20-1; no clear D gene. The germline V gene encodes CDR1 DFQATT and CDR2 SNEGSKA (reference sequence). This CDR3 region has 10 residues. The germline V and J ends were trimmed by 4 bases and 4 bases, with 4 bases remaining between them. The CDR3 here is CSAIGETQYF. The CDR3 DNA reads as TGCAGTGCTATAGGAGAGACCCAGTACTTC.

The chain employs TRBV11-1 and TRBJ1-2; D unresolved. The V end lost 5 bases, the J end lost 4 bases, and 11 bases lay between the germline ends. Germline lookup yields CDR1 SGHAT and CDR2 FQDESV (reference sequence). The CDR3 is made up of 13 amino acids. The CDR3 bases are TGTGCCAGCAGCCCAATTACGAGCTATGGCTACACCTTC. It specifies CASSPITSYGYTF.